This is a list of T cell receptor beta chains from one sample in a study of beta chain features in type 1 diabetes. Generated by immunoSEQ multiplex PCR, the TCRdb table keeps only in-frame clones and is missing some. Of 95,000 to 150,000 clones detected, about 15% appear once; the ten largest clones hold 2% to 2.5%. Sequencing was carried out using central memory CD4+ T cells from blood. The receptors come from a young man with type 1 diabetes. Each CDR3 is given with its conserved first and last residue. Fields, in order: D gene, J gene, V gene, CDR3 protein. D genes are given only for firm matches.

d_gene: NA; j_gene: TRBJ2-3; v_gene: TRBV4-3; CDR3aa: CASSLGQQQYF
d_gene: TRBD1; j_gene: TRBJ2-5; v_gene: TRBV29-1; CDR3aa: CSGYRGRETQYF
d_gene: TRBD1; j_gene: TRBJ1-4; v_gene: TRBV7-8; CDR3aa: CASSSGQGEEKLFF
d_gene: TRBD2; j_gene: TRBJ2-1; v_gene: TRBV4-2; CDR3aa: CASSPGLAHNEQFF
d_gene: NA; j_gene: TRBJ1-5; v_gene: TRBV29-1; CDR3aa: CSVVPGFNQPQHF
d_gene: TRBD1; j_gene: TRBJ2-3; v_gene: TRBV5-1; CDR3aa: CASSLPGQGRDTQYF
d_gene: NA; j_gene: TRBJ2-7; v_gene: TRBV7-2; CDR3aa: CASTSGRGAYEQYF
d_gene: NA; j_gene: TRBJ2-1; v_gene: TRBV18; CDR3aa: CASSPLPGPTMSSFLEQFF
d_gene: NA; j_gene: TRBJ2-6; v_gene: TRBV4-3; CDR3aa: CASSQGISGANVLTF
d_gene: NA; j_gene: TRBJ2-5; v_gene: TRBV27; CDR3aa: CASSPRVRETQYF
d_gene: NA; j_gene: TRBJ1-1; v_gene: TRBV13; CDR3aa: CASSRGMGSVTEAFF
d_gene: TRBD1; j_gene: TRBJ1-2; v_gene: TRBV6-5; CDR3aa: CASSYSWTGNYGYTF
d_gene: TRBD1; j_gene: TRBJ2-4; v_gene: TRBV29-1; CDR3aa: CSALEEYTGVAKNIQYF
d_gene: NA; j_gene: TRBJ2-1; v_gene: TRBV28; CDR3aa: CASSLFGQGRRNEQFF
d_gene: NA; j_gene: TRBJ1-5; v_gene: TRBV30; CDR3aa: CAWSRLAGNQPQHF
d_gene: NA; j_gene: TRBJ1-2; v_gene: TRBV9; CDR3aa: CASSETENYGYTF
d_gene: NA; j_gene: TRBJ1-5; v_gene: TRBV7-9; CDR3aa: CASSLLSQPQHF
d_gene: NA; j_gene: TRBJ1-2; v_gene: TRBV21-1; CDR3aa: CARSLYGGYTF
d_gene: TRBD1; j_gene: TRBJ2-3; v_gene: TRBV5-6; CDR3aa: CASSLGTGDGTDTQYF
d_gene: TRBD1; j_gene: TRBJ2-7; v_gene: TRBV7-2; CDR3aa: CASSSREQGAQEQYF
d_gene: NA; j_gene: TRBJ1-2; v_gene: TRBV4-3; CDR3aa: CASSQDIWGGYTF
d_gene: NA; j_gene: TRBJ2-5; v_gene: TRBV5-1; CDR3aa: CASSDGTAQETQYF
d_gene: TRBD1; j_gene: TRBJ1-4; v_gene: TRBV29-1; CDR3aa: CSVKTGERTNEKLFF
d_gene: NA; j_gene: TRBJ1-2; v_gene: TRBV5-4; CDR3aa: CASSASGNYGYTF
d_gene: NA; j_gene: TRBJ2-5; v_gene: TRBV10-3; CDR3aa: CAISDRGRQETQYF
d_gene: TRBD2; j_gene: TRBJ2-1; v_gene: TRBV4-1; CDR3aa: CASSQASGGLNEQFF
d_gene: NA; j_gene: TRBJ1-1; v_gene: TRBV7-3; CDR3aa: CASSLQGYTEAFF
d_gene: NA; j_gene: TRBJ1-5; v_gene: TRBV15; CDR3aa: CATSRGGSNQPQHF
d_gene: NA; j_gene: TRBJ2-1; v_gene: TRBV29-1; CDR3aa: CSVEVQIYNEQFF
d_gene: NA; j_gene: TRBJ2-7; v_gene: TRBV7-6; CDR3aa: CASSLGGGIYEQYF
d_gene: NA; j_gene: TRBJ2-3; v_gene: TRBV6-6; CDR3aa: CASSTTLSTDTQYF
d_gene: TRBD2; j_gene: TRBJ2-1; v_gene: TRBV30; CDR3aa: CAWSPPSGAYNEQFF
d_gene: NA; j_gene: TRBJ1-2; v_gene: TRBV6-5; CDR3aa: CASSYSGERGYTF
d_gene: NA; j_gene: TRBJ1-1; v_gene: TRBV5-1; CDR3aa: CASSLGGQRVTEAFF
d_gene: NA; j_gene: TRBJ2-2; v_gene: TRBV29-1; CDR3aa: CSVEQGYTNTGELFF
d_gene: NA; j_gene: TRBJ1-1; v_gene: TRBV4-3; CDR3aa: CASSQDLGRDGPGEAFF
d_gene: TRBD1; j_gene: TRBJ1-2; v_gene: TRBV2; CDR3aa: CASSLDRAGSYGYTF
d_gene: NA; j_gene: TRBJ1-4; v_gene: TRBV29-1; CDR3aa: CSVEGPEKLFF
d_gene: TRBD1; j_gene: TRBJ2-5; v_gene: TRBV4-3; CDR3aa: CASSQDRRETQYF
d_gene: NA; j_gene: TRBJ2-2; v_gene: TRBV7-9; CDR3aa: CASRKTENTGELFF
d_gene: NA; j_gene: TRBJ1-2; v_gene: TRBV7-2; CDR3aa: CASSFTWQDGYTF
d_gene: NA; j_gene: TRBJ1-4; v_gene: TRBV6-1; CDR3aa: CASSFGTVNEKLFF
d_gene: TRBD1; j_gene: TRBJ1-6; v_gene: TRBV5-1; CDR3aa: CASSISGQGDSPLHF
d_gene: TRBD1; j_gene: TRBJ1-2; v_gene: TRBV7-9; CDR3aa: CASNLGQGNYGYTF
d_gene: TRBD2; j_gene: TRBJ2-1; v_gene: TRBV25-1; CDR3aa: CASSPHGGGANEQFF
d_gene: TRBD1; j_gene: TRBJ1-6; v_gene: TRBV6-5; CDR3aa: CASRKIRDRGSPLHF
d_gene: TRBD2; j_gene: TRBJ2-3; v_gene: TRBV9; CDR3aa: CASSPLGGATDTQYF
d_gene: TRBD1; j_gene: TRBJ1-2; v_gene: TRBV7-9; CDR3aa: CASSFSQGADGYTF
d_gene: TRBD1; j_gene: TRBJ2-7; v_gene: TRBV4-1; CDR3aa: CASSHLTMDRGREQYF
d_gene: NA; j_gene: TRBJ1-6; v_gene: TRBV28; CDR3aa: CASSLLRSPLHF
d_gene: NA; j_gene: TRBJ2-6; v_gene: TRBV29-1; CDR3aa: CSVETDSGANVLTF
d_gene: NA; j_gene: TRBJ2-3; v_gene: TRBV6-6; CDR3aa: CASSYPGSTDTQYF
d_gene: TRBD1; j_gene: TRBJ1-2; v_gene: TRBV10-3; CDR3aa: CAISEPKGQGHTF
d_gene: NA; j_gene: TRBJ1-1; v_gene: TRBV7-9; CDR3aa: CASSRFEVGTEAFF
d_gene: NA; j_gene: TRBJ1-1; v_gene: TRBV19; CDR3aa: CASSIRGVNTEAFF